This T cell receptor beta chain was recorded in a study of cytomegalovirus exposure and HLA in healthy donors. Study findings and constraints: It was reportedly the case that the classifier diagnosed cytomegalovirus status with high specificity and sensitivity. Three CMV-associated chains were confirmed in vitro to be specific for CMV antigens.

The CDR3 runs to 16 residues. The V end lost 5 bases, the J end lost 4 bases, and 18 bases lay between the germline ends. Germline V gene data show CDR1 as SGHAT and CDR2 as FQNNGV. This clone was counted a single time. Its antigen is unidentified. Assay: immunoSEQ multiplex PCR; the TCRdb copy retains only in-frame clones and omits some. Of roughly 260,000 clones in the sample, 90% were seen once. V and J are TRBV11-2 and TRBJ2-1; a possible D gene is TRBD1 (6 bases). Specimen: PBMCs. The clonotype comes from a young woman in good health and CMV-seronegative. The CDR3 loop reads CASSPTGHPTYNEQFF. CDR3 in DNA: TGTGCCAGCAGCCCTACGGGACACCCGACATACAATGAGCAGTTCTTC.